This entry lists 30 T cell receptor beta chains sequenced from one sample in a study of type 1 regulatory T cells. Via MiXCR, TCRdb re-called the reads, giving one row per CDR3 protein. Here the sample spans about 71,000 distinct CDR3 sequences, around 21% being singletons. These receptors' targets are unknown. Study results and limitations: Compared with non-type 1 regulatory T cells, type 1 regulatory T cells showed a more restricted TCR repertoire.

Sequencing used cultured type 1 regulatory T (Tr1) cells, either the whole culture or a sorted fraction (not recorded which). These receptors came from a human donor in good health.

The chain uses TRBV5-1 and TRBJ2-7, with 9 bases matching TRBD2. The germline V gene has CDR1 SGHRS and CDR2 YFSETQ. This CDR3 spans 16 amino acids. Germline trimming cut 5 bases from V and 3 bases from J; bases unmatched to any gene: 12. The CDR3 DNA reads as TGCGCCAGCAGTTTGAATAGCGGGAGAGGATTCTACGAGCAGTACTTC. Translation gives CASSLNSGRGFYEQYF.

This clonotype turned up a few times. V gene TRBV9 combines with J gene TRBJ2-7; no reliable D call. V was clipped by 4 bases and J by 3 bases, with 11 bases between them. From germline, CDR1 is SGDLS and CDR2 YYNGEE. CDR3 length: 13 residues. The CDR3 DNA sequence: TGTGCCAGCAGCCCCACCTACAACTACGAGCAGTACTTC. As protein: CASSPTYNYEQYF.

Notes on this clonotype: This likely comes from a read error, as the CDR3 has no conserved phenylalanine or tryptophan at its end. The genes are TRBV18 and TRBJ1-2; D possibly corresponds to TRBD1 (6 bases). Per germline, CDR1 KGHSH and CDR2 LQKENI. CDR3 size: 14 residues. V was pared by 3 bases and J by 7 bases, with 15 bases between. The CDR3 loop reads CASSPLQGSGGYTS. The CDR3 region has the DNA TGTGCCAGCTCACCTTTACAGGGATCGGGTGGCTACACCTCC.

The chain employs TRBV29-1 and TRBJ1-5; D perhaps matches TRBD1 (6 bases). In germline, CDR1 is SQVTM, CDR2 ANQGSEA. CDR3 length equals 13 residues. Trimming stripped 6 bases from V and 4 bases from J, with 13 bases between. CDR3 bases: TGCAGCGTCGCCGGGACACAAAATCAGCCCCAGCATTTT. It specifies CSVAGTQNQPQHF.

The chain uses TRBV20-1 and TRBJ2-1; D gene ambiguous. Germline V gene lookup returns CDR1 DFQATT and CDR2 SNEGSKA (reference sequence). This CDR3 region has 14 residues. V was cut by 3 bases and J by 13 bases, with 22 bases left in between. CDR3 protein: CSASRPSPGNPQFF. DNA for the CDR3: TGCAGTGCTAGTAGACCCAGTCCAGGCAATCCCCAGTTCTTC.

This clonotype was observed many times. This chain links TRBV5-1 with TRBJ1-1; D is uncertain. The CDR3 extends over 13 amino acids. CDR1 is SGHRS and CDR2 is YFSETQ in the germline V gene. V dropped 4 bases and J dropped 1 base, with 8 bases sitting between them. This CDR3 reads CASSRGENTEAFF. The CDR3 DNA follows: TGCGCCAGCAGCCGTGGGGAGAACACTGAAGCTTTCTTT.

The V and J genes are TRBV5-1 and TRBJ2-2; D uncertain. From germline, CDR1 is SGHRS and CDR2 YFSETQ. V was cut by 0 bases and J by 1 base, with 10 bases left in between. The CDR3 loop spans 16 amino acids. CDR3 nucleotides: TGCGCCAGCAGCTTGGTCGGCCCCGTGAACACCGGGGAGCTGTTTTTT. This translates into CASSLVGPVNTGELFF.

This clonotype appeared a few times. The CDR3 nucleotides are TGTGCCAGCAGTTCTGGGACTAGCGTTTATGGGGAGCTGTTTTTT. This sequence encodes CASSSGTSVYGELFF. J is TRBJ2-2 and V is TRBV6-2 or TRBV6-3, with TRBD2 matching over 10 bases. The CDR3 covers 15 residues. The junction had 7 bases not matched to a gene; V was cut back by 4 bases and J by 8 bases. Germline V gene data show CDR1 as MNHEY and CDR2 as SVGEGT.

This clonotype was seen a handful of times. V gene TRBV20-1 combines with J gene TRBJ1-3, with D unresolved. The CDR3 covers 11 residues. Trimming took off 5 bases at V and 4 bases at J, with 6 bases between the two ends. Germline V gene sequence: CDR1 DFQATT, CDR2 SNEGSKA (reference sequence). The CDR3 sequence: CSARRGNTIYF. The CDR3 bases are TGCAGTGCTCGCAGAGGAAACACCATATATTTT.

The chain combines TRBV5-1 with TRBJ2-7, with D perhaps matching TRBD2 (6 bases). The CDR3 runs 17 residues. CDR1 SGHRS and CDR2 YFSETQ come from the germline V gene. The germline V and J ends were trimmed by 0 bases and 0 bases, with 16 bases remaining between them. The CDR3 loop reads CASSLGPMAGISYEQYF. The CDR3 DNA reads TGCGCCAGCAGCTTGGGCCCAATGGCGGGGATCTCCTACGAGCAGTACTTC.

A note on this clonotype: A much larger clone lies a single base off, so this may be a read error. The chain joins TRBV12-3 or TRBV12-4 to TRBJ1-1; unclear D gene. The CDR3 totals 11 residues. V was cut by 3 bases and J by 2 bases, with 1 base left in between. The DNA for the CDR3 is TGTGCCAGCAGTTTTAACACTGAAGCTTTCTTT. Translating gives CASSFNTEAFF.

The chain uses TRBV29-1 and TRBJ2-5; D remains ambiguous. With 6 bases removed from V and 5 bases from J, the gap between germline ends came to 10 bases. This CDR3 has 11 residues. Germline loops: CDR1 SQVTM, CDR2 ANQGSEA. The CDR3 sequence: CSVTFGETQYF. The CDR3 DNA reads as TGCAGCGTCACTTTTGGGGAGACCCAGTACTTC.

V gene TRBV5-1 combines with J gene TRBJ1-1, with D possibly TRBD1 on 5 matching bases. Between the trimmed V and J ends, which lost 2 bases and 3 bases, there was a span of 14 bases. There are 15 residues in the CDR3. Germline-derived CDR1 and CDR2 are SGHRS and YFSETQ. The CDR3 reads CASSLIGTVDTEAFF. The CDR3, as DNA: TGCGCCAGCAGCTTAATTGGGACGGTGGACACTGAAGCTTTCTTT.

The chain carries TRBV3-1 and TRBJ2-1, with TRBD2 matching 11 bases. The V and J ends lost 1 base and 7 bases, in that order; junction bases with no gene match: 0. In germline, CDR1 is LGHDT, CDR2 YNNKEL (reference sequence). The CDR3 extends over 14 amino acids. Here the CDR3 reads CASSQGLAGNEQFF. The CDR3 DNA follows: TGTGCCAGCAGCCAAGGACTAGCGGGAAATGAGCAGTTCTTC.

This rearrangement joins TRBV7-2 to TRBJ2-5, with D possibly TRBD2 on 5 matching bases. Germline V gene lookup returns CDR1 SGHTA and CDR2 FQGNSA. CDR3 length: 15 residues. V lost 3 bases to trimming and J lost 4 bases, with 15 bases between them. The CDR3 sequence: CASSLVGEGSETQYF. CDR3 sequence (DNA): TGTGCCAGCAGCTTGGTGGGAGAAGGATCAGAGACCCAGTACTTC.

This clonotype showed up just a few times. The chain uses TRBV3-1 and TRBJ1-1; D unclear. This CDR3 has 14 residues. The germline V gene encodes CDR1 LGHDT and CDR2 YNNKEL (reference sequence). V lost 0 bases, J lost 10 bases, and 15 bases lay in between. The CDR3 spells CASSQDSAATRAFF. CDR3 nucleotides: TGTGCCAGCAGCCAAGATAGTGCAGCTACTCGAGCTTTCTTT.

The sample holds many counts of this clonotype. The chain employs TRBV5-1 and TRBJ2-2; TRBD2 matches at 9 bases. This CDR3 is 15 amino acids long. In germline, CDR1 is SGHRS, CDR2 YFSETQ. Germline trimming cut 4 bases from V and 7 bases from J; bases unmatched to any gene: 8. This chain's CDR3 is CASSPVAGVFGELFF. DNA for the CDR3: TGCGCCAGCAGCCCCGTAGCGGGAGTATTCGGGGAGCTGTTTTTT.

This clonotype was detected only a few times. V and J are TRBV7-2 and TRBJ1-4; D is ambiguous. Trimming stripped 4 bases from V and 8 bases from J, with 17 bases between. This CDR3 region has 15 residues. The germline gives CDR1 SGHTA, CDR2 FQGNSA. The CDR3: CASSYLSGAREKLFF. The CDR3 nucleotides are TGTGCCAGCAGCTACTTATCAGGCGCTCGGGAAAAACTGTTTTTT. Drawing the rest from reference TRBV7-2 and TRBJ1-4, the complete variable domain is GAGVSQSPSNKVTEKGKDVELRCDPISGHTALYWYRQSLGQGLEFLIYFQGNSAPDKSGLPSDRFSAERTGGSVSTLTIQRTQQEDSAVYLCASSYLSGAREKLFFGSGTQLSVL.

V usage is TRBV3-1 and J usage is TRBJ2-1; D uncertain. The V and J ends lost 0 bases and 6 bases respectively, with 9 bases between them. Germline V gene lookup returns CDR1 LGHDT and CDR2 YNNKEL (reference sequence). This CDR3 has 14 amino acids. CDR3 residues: CASSQETILNEQFF. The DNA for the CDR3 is TGTGCCAGCAGCCAAGAAACAATTCTCAATGAGCAGTTCTTC.

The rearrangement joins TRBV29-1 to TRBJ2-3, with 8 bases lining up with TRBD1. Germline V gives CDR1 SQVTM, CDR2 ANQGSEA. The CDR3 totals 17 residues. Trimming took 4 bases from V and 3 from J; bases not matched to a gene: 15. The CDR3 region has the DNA TGCAGCGTTGGCCGAACTGGGGACAGGATTGCGACAGATACGCAGTATTTT. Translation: CSVGRTGDRIATDTQYF.

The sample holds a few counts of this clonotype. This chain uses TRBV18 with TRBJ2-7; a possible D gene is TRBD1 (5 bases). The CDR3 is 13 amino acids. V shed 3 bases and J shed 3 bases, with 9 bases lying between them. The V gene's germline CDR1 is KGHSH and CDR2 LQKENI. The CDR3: CASSPGQLYEQYF. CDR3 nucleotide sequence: TGTGCCAGCTCACCGGGGCAGCTCTACGAGCAGTACTTC.

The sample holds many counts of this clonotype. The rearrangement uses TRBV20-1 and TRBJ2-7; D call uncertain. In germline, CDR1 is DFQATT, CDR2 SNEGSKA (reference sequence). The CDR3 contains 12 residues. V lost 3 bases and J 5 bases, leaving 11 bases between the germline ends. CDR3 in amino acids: CSASRPLDEQYF. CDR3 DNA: TGCAGTGCTAGTAGGCCCTTGGACGAGCAGTACTTC.

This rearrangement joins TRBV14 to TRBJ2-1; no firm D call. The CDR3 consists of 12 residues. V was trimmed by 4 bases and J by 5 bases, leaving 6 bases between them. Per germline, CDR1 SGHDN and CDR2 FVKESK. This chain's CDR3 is CASSPPHNEQFF. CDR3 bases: TGTGCCAGCAGCCCGCCCCACAATGAGCAGTTCTTC.

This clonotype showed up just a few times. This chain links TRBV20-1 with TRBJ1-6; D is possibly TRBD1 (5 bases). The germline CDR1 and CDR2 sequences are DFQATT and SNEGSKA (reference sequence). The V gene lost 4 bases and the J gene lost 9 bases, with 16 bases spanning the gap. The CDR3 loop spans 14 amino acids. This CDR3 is CSAIDEGLTSPLHF. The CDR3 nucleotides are TGCAGTGCTATCGACGAGGGGCTAACTTCACCCCTCCACTTT.

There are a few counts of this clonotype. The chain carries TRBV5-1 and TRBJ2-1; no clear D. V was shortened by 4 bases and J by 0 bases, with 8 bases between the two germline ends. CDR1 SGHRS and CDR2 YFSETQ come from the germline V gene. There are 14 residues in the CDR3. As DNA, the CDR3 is TGCGCCAGCAGCGCGTATAGCTCCTACAATGAGCAGTTCTTC. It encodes CASSAYSSYNEQFF.

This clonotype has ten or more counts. In DNA form, the CDR3 reads TGCGCCAGCAGCTTGGGAATCGACAGGGGTAACTATGGCTACACCTTC. Its protein is CASSLGIDRGNYGYTF. The chain couples TRBV5-1 to TRBJ1-2; 8 bases map to TRBD1. V dropped 0 bases and J dropped 1; count of bases not matched to a gene: 5. Per germline, CDR1 SGHRS and CDR2 YFSETQ. This CDR3 region has 16 residues.

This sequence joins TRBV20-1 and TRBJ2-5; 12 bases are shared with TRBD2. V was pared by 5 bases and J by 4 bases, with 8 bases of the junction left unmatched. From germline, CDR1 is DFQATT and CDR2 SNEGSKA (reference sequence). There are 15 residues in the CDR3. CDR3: CSADTSGRYRETQYF. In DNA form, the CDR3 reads TGCAGTGCTGATACTAGCGGGAGGTATCGAGAGACCCAGTACTTC.

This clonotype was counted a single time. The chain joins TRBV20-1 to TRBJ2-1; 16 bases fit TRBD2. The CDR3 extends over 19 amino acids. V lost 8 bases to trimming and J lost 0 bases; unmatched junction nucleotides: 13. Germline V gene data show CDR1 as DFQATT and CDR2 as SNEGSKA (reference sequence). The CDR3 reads CSCYGTSGRAPSSYNEQFF. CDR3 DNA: TGCAGTTGCTACGGGACTAGCGGGAGGGCCCCGAGCTCCTACAATGAGCAGTTCTTC.

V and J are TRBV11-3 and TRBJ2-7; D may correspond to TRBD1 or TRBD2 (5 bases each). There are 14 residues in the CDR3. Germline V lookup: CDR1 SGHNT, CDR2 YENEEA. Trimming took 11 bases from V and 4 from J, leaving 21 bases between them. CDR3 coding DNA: TGTGCCGTCGTCCGGGACCGATTGGTTTACGAGCAGTACTTC. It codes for CAVVRDRLVYEQYF.

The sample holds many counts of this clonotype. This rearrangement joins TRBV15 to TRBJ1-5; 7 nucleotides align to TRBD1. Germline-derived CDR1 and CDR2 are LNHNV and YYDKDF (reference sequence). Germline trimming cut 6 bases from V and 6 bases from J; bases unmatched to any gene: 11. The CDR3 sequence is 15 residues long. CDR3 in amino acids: CATRSGTEIRQPQHF. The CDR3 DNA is TGTGCCACCAGGTCCGGGACAGAGATTCGTCAGCCCCAGCATTTT.